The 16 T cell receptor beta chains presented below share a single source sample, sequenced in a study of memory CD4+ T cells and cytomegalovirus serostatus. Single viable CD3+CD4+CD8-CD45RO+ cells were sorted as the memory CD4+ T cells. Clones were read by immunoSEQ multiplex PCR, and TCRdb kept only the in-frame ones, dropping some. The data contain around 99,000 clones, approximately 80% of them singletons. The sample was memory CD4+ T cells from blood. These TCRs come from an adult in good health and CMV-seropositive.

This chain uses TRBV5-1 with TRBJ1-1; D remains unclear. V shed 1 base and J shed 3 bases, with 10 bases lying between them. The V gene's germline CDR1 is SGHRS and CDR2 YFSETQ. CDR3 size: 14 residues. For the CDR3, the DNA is TGCGCCAGCAGCTTGCCCTCCGAATACACTGAAGCTTTCTTT. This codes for CASSLPSEYTEAFF.

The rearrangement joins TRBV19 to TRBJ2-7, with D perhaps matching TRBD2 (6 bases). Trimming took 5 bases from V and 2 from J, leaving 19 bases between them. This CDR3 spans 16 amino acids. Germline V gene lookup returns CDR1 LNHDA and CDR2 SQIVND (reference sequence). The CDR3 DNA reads TGTGCCAGTAGTCTTGCGGGACCACCGCTTACCTACGAGCAGTACTTC. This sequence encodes CASSLAGPPLTYEQYF.

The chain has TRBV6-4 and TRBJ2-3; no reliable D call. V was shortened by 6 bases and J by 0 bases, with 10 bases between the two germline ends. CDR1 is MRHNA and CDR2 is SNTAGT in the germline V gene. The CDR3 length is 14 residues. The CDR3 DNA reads TGTGCCAGCAGCCTTGAATGGAGCACAGATACGCAGTATTTT. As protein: CASSLEWSTDTQYF.

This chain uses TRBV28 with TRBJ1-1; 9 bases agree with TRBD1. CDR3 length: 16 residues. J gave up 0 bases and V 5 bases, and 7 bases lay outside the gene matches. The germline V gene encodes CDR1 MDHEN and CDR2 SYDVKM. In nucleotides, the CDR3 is TGTGCCAGCAGTGCAAACAGGGGGCGGTTGAACACTGAAGCTTTCTTT. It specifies CASSANRGRLNTEAFF.

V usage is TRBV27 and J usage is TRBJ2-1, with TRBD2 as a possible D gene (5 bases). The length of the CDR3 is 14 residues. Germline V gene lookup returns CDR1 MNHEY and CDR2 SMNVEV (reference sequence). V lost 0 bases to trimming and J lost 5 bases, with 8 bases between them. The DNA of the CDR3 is TGTGCCAGCAGTTTATCGCTAGCTAACAATGAGCAGTTCTTC. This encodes CASSLSLANNEQFF.

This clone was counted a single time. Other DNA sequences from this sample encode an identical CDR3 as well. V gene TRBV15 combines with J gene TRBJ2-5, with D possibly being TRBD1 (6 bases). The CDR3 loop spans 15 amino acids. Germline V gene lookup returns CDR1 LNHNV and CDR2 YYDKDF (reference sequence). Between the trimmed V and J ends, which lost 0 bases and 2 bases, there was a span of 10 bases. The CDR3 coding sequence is TGTGCCACCAGCAGAGACCCCGGACAGCAAGAGACCCAGTACTTC. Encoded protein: CATSRDPGQQETQYF.

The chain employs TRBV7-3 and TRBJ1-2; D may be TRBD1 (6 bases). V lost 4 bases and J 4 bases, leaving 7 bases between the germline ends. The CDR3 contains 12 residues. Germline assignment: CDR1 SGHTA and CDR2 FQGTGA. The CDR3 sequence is CASSSDSYGYTF. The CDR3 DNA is TGTGCCAGCAGCTCGGACAGCTATGGCTACACCTTC.

The CDR3 DNA follows: TGTGCCAGCAGCTTACGCAGGGGGCAGGAGACCCAGTACTTC. Its protein is CASSLRRGQETQYF. The chain couples TRBV13 to TRBJ2-5; 8 bases line up with TRBD1. The germline gives CDR1 PRHDT, CDR2 FYEKMQ (reference sequence). The CDR3 has 14 residues. The junction had 4 bases not matched to a gene; V was cut back by 2 bases and J by 5 bases. Using reference TRBV13 and TRBJ2-5 for the parts outside the CDR3, the full variable domain is AAGVIQSPRHLIKEKRETATLKCYPIPRHDTVYWYQQGPGQDPQFLISFYEKMQSDKGSIPDRFSAQQFSDYHSELNMSSLELGDSALYFCASSLRRGQETQYFGPGTRLLVL.

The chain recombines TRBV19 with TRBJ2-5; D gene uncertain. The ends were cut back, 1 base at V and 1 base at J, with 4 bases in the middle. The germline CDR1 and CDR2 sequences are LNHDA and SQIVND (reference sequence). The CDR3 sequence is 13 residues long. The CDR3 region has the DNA TGTGCCAGTAGTATAGGACTCCAAGAGACCCAGTACTTC. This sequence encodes CASSIGLQETQYF.

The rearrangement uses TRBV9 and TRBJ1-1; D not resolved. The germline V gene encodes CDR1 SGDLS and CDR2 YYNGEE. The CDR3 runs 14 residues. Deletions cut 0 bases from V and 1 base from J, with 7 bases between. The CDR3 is CASSVGSSNTEAFF. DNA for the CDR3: TGTGCCAGCAGCGTAGGTAGCTCGAACACTGAAGCTTTCTTT.

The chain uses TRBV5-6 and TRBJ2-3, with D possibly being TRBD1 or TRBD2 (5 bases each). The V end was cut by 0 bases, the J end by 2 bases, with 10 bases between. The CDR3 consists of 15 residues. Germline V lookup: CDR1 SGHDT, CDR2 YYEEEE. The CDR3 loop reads CASSLGGINTDTQYF. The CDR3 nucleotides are TGTGCCAGCAGCTTGGGGGGGATTAACACAGATACGCAGTATTTT.

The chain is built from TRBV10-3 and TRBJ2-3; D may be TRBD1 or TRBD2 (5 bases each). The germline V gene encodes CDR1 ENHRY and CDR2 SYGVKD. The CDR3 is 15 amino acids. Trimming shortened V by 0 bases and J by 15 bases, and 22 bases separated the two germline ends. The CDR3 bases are TGTGCCATCAGTGAGTCGCTGGACACTTCCGCCGGGGTCTATTTT. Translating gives CAISESLDTSAGVYF.

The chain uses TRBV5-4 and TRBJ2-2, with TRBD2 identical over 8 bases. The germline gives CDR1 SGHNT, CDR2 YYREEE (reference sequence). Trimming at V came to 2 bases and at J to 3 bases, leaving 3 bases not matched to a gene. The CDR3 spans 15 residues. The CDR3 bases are TGTGCCAGCAGCTTTACGGGAGGGGACACCGGGGAGCTGTTTTTT. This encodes CASSFTGGDTGELFF.

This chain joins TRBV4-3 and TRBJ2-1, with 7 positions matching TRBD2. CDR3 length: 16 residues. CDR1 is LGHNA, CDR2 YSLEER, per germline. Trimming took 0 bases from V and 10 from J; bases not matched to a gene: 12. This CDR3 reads CASSQEVSGRAGEQFF. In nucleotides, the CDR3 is TGCGCCAGCAGCCAAGAGGTGTCGGGGAGGGCGGGGGAGCAGTTCTTC.

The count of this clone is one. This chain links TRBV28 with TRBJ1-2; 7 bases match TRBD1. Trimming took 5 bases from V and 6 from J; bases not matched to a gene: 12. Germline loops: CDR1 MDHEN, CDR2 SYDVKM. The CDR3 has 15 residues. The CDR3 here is CASSITGALADGYTF. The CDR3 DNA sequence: TGTGCCAGCAGTATAACAGGGGCTTTGGCTGATGGCTACACCTTC.

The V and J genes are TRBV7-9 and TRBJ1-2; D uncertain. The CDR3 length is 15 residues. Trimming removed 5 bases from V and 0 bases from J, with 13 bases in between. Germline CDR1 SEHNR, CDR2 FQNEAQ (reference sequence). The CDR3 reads CASSLFSSANYGYTF. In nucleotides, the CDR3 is TGTGCCAGCAGCCTCTTCTCGTCAGCTAACTATGGCTACACCTTC.